This T cell receptor beta chain was sequenced in a study of shared clonotypes between healthy human individuals. Notes on this clone: Its antigen is unidentified.

General study results and limits: A generally larger estimated richness was seen in naive subsets than in memory subsets.

Negatively enriched CD4+ T cells were divided by CD45RA into naive and memory. Produced via immunoSEQ multiplex PCR; TCRdb's table is partial and in-frame only. The sample lists roughly 1,100,000 clones, under 80% seen once, with approximately 1.5% in the top ten. Germline V gives CDR1 SGHAT, CDR2 FQNNGV. V gave up 3 bases and J gave up 3 bases; unmatched junction bases: 4. This CDR3 spans 14 amino acids. Sequencing used memory CD4+ T cells sorted from blood. Subset here: CD45RA-negative fraction. The genes are TRBV11-2 and TRBJ2-5; 7 nucleotides line up with TRBD2. The receptor was isolated from a young man in good health. CDR3 residues: CASSLGLAEETQYF. In DNA form, the CDR3 reads TGTGCCAGCAGCTTGGGGCTAGCGGAAGAGACCCAGTACTTC.